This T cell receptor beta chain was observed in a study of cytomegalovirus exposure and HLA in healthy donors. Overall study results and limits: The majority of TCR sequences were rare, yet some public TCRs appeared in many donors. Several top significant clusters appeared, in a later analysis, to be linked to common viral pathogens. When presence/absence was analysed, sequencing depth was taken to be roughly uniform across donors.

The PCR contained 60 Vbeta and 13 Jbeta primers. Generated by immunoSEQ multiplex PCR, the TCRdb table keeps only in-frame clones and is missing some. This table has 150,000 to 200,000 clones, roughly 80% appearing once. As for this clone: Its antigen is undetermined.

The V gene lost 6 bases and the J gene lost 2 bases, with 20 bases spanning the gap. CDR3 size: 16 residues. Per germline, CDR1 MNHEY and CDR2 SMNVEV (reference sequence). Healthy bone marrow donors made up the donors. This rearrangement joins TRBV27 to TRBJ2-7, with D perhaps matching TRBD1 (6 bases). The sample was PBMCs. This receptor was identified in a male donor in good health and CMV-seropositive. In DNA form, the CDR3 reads TGTGCCAGCAGGAACCCACTCCGGGACAAGACCTACGAGCAGTACTTC. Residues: CASRNPLRDKTYEQYF.